This entry lists 2 T cell receptor beta chains sequenced from one sample in a study of chemoradiotherapy in HPV16-positive cancers (dated by TCRdb to between 2021 and 2024). The method was the immunoSEQ multiplex PCR assay. TCRdb took this table from immuneACCESS and kept in-frame rearrangements with V and J called. Such tables lack part of the clones; where checked against another copy, unresolved V genes explain under half of the gap, and the rest is unexplained. For this sample there are over 13,000 clones; approximately 80% appear just once. In total, the top ten clones hold around 9.6% of the sample. Collection of the sample occurred from a patient who underwent chemoradiotherapy. All receptors derive from a human donor with HPV-associated anogenital cancer.

The genes are TRBV5-4 and TRBJ2-5; 7 bases match TRBD1. Germline V gene sequence: CDR1 SGHNT, CDR2 YYREEE (reference sequence). V was pared by 6 bases and J by 1 base, with 6 bases of the junction left unmatched. The CDR3 runs to 14 residues. CDR3 nucleotides: TGTGCCAGCACCTCTGGACAGGCCCAAGAGACCCAGTACTTC. Protein sequence: CASTSGQAQETQYF.

This chain connects TRBV10-3 to TRBJ2-2; 11 nucleotides align to TRBD2. J lost 6 bases, V lost 10 bases, and 10 bases had no gene match. CDR1 and CDR2 from the germline V gene are ENHRY and SYGVKD. The CDR3 length is 15 residues. Here the CDR3 DNA reads TGTGCCACGACGTTTAGCGGGGGGGTAGCCGGGGAGCTGTTTTTT. It specifies CATTFSGGVAGELFF.